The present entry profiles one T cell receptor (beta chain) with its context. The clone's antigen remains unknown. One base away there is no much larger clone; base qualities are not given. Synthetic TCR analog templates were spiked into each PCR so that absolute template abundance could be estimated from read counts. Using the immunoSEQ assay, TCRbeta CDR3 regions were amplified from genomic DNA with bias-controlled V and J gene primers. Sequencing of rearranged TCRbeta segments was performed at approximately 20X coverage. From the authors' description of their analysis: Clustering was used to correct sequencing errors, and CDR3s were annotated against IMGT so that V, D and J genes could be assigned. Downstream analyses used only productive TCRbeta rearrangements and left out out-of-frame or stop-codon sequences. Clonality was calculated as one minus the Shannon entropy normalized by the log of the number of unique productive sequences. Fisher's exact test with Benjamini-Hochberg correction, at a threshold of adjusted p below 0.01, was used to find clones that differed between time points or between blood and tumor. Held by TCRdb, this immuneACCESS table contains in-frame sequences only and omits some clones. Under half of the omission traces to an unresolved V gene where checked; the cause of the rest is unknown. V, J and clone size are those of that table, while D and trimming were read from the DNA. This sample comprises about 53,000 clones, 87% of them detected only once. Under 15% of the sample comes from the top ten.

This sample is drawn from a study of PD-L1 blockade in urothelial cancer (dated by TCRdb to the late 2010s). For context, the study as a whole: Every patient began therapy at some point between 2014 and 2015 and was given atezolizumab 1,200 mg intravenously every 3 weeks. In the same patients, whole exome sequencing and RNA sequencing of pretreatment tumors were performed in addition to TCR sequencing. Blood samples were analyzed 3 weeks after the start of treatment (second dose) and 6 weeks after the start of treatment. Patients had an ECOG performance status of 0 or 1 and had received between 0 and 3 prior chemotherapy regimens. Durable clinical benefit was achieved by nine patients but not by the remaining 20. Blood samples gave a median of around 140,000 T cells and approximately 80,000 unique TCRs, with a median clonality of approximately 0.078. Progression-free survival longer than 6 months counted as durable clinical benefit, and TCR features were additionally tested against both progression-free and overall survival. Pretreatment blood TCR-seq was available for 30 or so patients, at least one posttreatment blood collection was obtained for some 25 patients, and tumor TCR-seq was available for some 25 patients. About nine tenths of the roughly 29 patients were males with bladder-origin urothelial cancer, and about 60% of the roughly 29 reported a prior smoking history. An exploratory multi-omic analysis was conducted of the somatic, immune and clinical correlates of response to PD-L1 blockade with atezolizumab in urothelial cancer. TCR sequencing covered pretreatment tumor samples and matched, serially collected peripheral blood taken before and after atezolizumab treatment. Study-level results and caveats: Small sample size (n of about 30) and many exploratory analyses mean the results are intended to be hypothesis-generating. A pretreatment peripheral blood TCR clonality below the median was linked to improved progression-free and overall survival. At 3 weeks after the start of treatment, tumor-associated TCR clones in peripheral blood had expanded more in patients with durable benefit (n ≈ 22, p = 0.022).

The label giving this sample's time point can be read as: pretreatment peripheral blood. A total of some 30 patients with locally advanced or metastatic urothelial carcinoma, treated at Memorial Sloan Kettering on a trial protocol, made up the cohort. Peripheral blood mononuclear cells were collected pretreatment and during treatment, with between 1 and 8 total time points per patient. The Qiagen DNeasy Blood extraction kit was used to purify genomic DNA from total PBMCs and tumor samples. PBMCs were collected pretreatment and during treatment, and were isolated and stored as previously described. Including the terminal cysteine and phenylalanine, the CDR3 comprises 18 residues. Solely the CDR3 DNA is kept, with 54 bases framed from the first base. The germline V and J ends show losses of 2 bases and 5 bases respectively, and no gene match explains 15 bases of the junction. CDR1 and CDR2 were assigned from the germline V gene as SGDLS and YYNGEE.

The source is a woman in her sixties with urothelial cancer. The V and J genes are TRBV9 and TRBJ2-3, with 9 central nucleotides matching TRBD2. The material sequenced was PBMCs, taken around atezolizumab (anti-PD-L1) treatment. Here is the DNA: TGTGCCAGCAGCGTTTCCGGTTATAGCGGGGGTCAGGGAGATACGCAGTATTTT. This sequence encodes CASSVSGYSGGQGDTQYF. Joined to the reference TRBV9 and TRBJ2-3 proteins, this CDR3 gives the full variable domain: DSGVTQTPKHLITATGQRVTLRCSPRSGDLSVYWYQQSLDQGLQFLIQYYNGEERAKGNILERFSAQQFPDLHSELNLSSLELGDSALYFCASSVSGYSGGQGDTQYFGPGTRLTVL.